These 24 T cell receptor beta chains were sequenced from one sample in a study of T cell responses to AZD1222 COVID-19 vaccine. This table comes from immunoSEQ multiplex PCR, and its TCRdb copy is limited to in-frame clones, with some not included. The sample holds roughly 120,000 clones, about 91% seen once. This material consisted of peripheral blood, taken on day 0 of AZD1222 vaccination. All receptors derive from an adult in good health.

The chain carries TRBV27 and TRBJ1-2; 9 bases match TRBD1. Germline CDR1 and CDR2: MNHEY and SMNVEV (reference sequence). The CDR3 runs 15 residues. V was pared by 5 bases and J by 4 bases, with 8 bases of the junction left unmatched. CDR3 in DNA: TGTGCCAGCAGTCGTCGGACAGGGGTCGGCTATGGCTACACCTTC. It is translated as CASSRRTGVGYGYTF.

The rearrangement links TRBV9 to TRBJ1-6, with 8 bases matching TRBD1. The junction had 1 base not matched to a gene; V was cut back by 2 bases and J by 3 bases. Germline V gives CDR1 SGDLS, CDR2 YYNGEE. This CDR3 comprises 15 residues. Here the CDR3 reads CASSVGQGYNSPLHF. The CDR3 DNA sequence: TGTGCCAGCAGCGTTGGACAGGGCTATAATTCACCCCTCCACTTT. Full variable domain (missing parts from reference TRBV9 and TRBJ1-6): DSGVTQTPKHLITATGQRVTLRCSPRSGDLSVYWYQQSLDQGLQFLIQYYNGEERAKGNILERFSAQQFPDLHSELNLSSLELGDSALYFCASSVGQGYNSPLHFGNGTRLTVT.

The chain uses TRBV10-3 and TRBJ1-6; D gene unclear. Deletions cut 3 bases from V and 6 bases from J, with 9 bases between. The germline gives CDR1 ENHRY, CDR2 SYGVKD. CDR3 size: 14 residues. The CDR3 bases are TGTGCCATCAGTGAAAGGTCAGGTAATTCACCCCTCCACTTT. Its translation is CAISERSGNSPLHF.

This clone was counted only a few times. V is TRBV19 and J is TRBJ1-1; possible D gene TRBD1, 6 bases. Trimming left V 4 bases short and J 8 bases short, with 14 bases between. From germline, CDR1 is LNHDA and CDR2 SQIVND (reference sequence). The length of the CDR3 is 13 residues. CDR3 amino acids: CASSSRRQEEAFF. DNA of the CDR3: TGTGCCAGTAGTAGCCGAAGACAGGAGGAAGCTTTCTTT.

The rearrangement joins TRBV28 to TRBJ2-3; 7 nucleotides align to TRBD2. There are 17 residues in the CDR3. Germline trimming cut 2 bases from V and 6 bases from J; bases unmatched to any gene: 14. Germline V gives CDR1 MDHEN, CDR2 SYDVKM. Here the CDR3 reads CASSLISGQVLSDTQYF. DNA for the CDR3: TGTGCCAGCAGTTTAATTAGCGGGCAGGTTTTGTCTGATACGCAGTATTTT.

This clone has just a few counts. The genes are TRBV7-2 and TRBJ2-5; TRBD1 or TRBD2 may be the D gene (5 bases each). The CDR3 runs to 15 residues. V dropped 5 bases and J dropped 5 bases, with 18 bases sitting between them. Germline V gene lookup returns CDR1 SGHTA and CDR2 FQGNSA. The chain's CDR3 is CASSPIWGKSETQYF. The CDR3 nucleotides read TGTGCCAGCAGCCCCATTTGGGGGAAATCCGAGACCCAGTACTTC.

The V call is TRBV6-5, the J call TRBJ2-1; D is unresolved. The CDR3 has 15 amino acids. Germline V gives CDR1 MNHEY, CDR2 SVGAGI. V dropped 5 bases and J dropped 9 bases, with 20 bases sitting between them. Here the CDR3 DNA reads TGTGCCAGCAGTCAATCCTATACAGTGTTTGGTGAGCAGTTCTTC. It translates to CASSQSYTVFGEQFF.

The chain combines TRBV4-3 with TRBJ1-1; no reliable D call. Between the trimmed V and J ends, which lost 4 bases and 4 bases, there was a span of 13 bases. CDR1 is LGHNA, CDR2 YSLEER, per germline. CDR3 length equals 14 residues. In nucleotides, the CDR3 is TGCGCCAGCAGCCCGGGCCTCGAGATCACTGAAGCTTTCTTT. Translation gives CASSPGLEITEAFF.

The sample holds a few counts of this clone. The chain is built from TRBV7-2 and TRBJ1-3, with no clear D. This CDR3 contains 14 residues. Per the germline V gene, CDR1 is SGHTA and CDR2 is FQGNSA. The V gene lost 4 bases and the J gene lost 4 bases, with 11 bases spanning the gap. In DNA, the CDR3 is TGTGCCAGCAGCTCCTGGGGTGTCGGAAACACCATATATTTT. It translates to CASSSWGVGNTIYF.

V usage is TRBV6-5 and J usage is TRBJ2-7, with TRBD2 as a possible D gene (6 bases). CDR1 MNHEY and CDR2 SVGAGI come from the germline V gene. The germline V and J ends were trimmed by 10 bases and 4 bases, with 17 bases remaining between them. CDR3 size: 13 residues. The CDR3 sequence: CATSGTQGYEQYF. Here the CDR3 DNA reads TGTGCCACATCCGGGACTCAGGGTTACGAGCAGTACTTC.

There are a few counts of this clone. The chain couples TRBV5-4 to TRBJ1-2; D possibly corresponds to TRBD1 (6 bases). The germline gives CDR1 SGHNT, CDR2 YYREEE (reference sequence). V was cut by 4 bases and J by 4 bases, with 8 bases left in between. The CDR3 loop spans 12 amino acids. As DNA, the CDR3 is TGTGCCAGCAGCCTGGACAGCTATGGCTACACCTTC. This translates into CASSLDSYGYTF.

This chain uses TRBV18 with TRBJ1-2, with TRBD1 matching 10 bases. CDR1 and CDR2 from the germline V gene are KGHSH and LQKENI. This CDR3 spans 13 amino acids. J gave up 6 bases and V 6 bases, and 4 bases lay outside the gene matches. In DNA form, the CDR3 reads TGTGCCAGCTCGCGACAGGGGGCGGATGGCTACACCTTC. Translating it yields CASSRQGADGYTF.

This clone appeared a single time. The chain recombines TRBV6-5 with TRBJ1-1; 7 bases are shared with TRBD1. V gave up 2 bases and J gave up 10 bases; unmatched junction bases: 7. Germline V gene lookup returns CDR1 MNHEY and CDR2 SVGAGI. The CDR3 contains 13 residues. CDR3 in DNA: TGTGCCAGCAGTTACGGACAGGTGACGCGAGCTTTCTTT. Translation: CASSYGQVTRAFF.

In its sample, this clone was seen once. J is TRBJ1-5 and V is TRBV15; TRBD1 is a possible D gene (5 bases). The CDR3 has 12 residues. The V gene's germline CDR1 is LNHNV and CDR2 YYDKDF (reference sequence). Trimming pared 6 bases from V and 15 bases from J, leaving 18 bases between. The CDR3 bases are TGTGCCACCAGTTTACAGGAAGGCCGTGTGCATTTT. Protein sequence: CATSLQEGRVHF.

This chain uses TRBV6-2 or TRBV6-3 with TRBJ1-6; perhaps TRBD1 as D (5 bases). Germline CDR1 MNHEY, CDR2 SVGEGT. This CDR3 region has 13 residues. Trimming removed 5 bases at V and 9 bases at J, with 11 bases between. The CDR3 reads CASSTGRASPLHF. CDR3 nucleotide sequence: TGTGCCAGCAGTACGGGACGAGCTTCACCCCTCCACTTT.

The chain has TRBV5-1 and TRBJ1-1, with 7 bases lining up with TRBD1. Germline V lookup: CDR1 SGHRS, CDR2 YFSETQ. Losses at the gene ends were 0 bases for V and 9 bases for J; bases not matched to a gene: 5. The CDR3 has 13 residues. CDR3 protein: CASSLEGQDKAFF. CDR3 nucleotide sequence: TGCGCCAGCAGCTTGGAAGGACAGGACAAAGCTTTCTTT.

J is TRBJ1-2 and V is TRBV7-8; possible D gene TRBD1, 6 bases. The CDR3 has 15 amino acids. Germline CDR1 SGHVS, CDR2 FQNEAQ. The germline V and J ends were trimmed by 5 bases and 5 bases, with 18 bases remaining between them. This chain's CDR3 is CASSPRDTAGYGYTF. Written as DNA, the CDR3 is TGTGCCAGCAGCCCTAGGGACACCGCGGGGTATGGCTACACCTTC.

This clone is judged medium-sized. This CDR3 is CASSEAGPSGGTTYEQYF. The CDR3 DNA reads as TGTGCCAGCAGTGAAGCGGGCCCTAGCGGGGGGACAACCTACGAGCAGTACTTC. The chain links TRBV2 to TRBJ2-7; 11 nucleotides align to TRBD2. With 0 bases clipped from V and 2 bases from J, the junction kept 9 bases outside the gene matches. From germline, CDR1 is SNHLY and CDR2 FYNNEI. The CDR3 consists of 18 residues.

This clone was detected only once. This chain uses TRBV6-5 with TRBJ1-2; D is unclear. This CDR3 region has 13 residues. CDR1 and CDR2 from the germline V gene are MNHEY and SVGAGI. Deletions cut 7 bases from V and 2 bases from J, with 11 bases between. The CDR3 loop is CASIPSGNYGYTF. The CDR3 coding sequence is TGTGCCAGCATCCCCTCTGGGAACTATGGCTACACCTTC.

This chain joins TRBV7-2 and TRBJ2-2, with D perhaps assigned TRBD1 or TRBD2 (6 bases each). The germline V gene has CDR1 SGHTA and CDR2 FQGNSA. The CDR3 is 14 residues long. Trimming removed 5 bases from V and 4 bases from J, with 11 bases in between. CDR3 DNA sequence: TGTGCCAGCAGCGCGGGACACCTCACCGGGGAGCTGTTTTTT. Its protein is CASSAGHLTGELFF.

This chain uses TRBV2 with TRBJ1-2; D is unclear. Germline V gene lookup returns CDR1 SNHLY and CDR2 FYNNEI. The CDR3 has 12 amino acids. V lost 1 base, J lost 4 bases, and 4 bases lay in between. CDR3 in DNA: TGTGCCAGCAGTGAAGGCAGCTATGGCTACACCTTC. Translating gives CASSEGSYGYTF.

The chain links TRBV3-1 (or the pseudogene TRBV3-2) to TRBJ1-3; the D is unclear. Germline values: CDR1 LGHDT, CDR2 YNNKEL (reference sequence). Between the trimmed V and J ends, which lost 5 bases and 0 bases, there was a span of 14 bases. The CDR3 totals 16 residues. CDR3 amino acids: CASSTLPATSGNTIYF. DNA for the CDR3: TGTGCCAGCAGCACCCTCCCGGCCACCTCTGGAAACACCATATATTTT.

V and J are TRBV7-3 and TRBJ1-6, with TRBD1 as a possible D gene (5 bases). Germline CDR1 SGHTA, CDR2 FQGTGA. V shed 0 bases and J shed 0 bases, with 12 bases lying between them. The CDR3 spans 18 residues. Written as DNA, the CDR3 is TGTGCCAGCAGCTTAACAGGAGACAGAAACTCCTATAATTCACCCCTCCACTTT. Translating gives CASSLTGDRNSYNSPLHF.

The chain employs TRBV7-9 and TRBJ2-7; no clear D. CDR1 is SEHNR, CDR2 FQNEAQ, per germline (reference sequence). The CDR3 runs 15 residues. Trimming removed 2 bases from V and 0 bases from J, with 11 bases in between. CDR3 region: CASSLRAANSYEQYF. The CDR3 region has the DNA TGTGCCAGCAGCTTAAGGGCTGCAAACTCCTACGAGCAGTACTTC. Supplemented by reference TRBV7-9 and TRBJ2-7, the full variable domain reads DTGVSQNPRHKITKRGQNVTFRCDPISEHNRLYWYRQTLGQGPEFLTYFQNEAQLEKSRLLSDRFSAERPKGSFSTLEIQRTEQGDSAMYLCASSLRAANSYEQYFGPGTRLTVT.